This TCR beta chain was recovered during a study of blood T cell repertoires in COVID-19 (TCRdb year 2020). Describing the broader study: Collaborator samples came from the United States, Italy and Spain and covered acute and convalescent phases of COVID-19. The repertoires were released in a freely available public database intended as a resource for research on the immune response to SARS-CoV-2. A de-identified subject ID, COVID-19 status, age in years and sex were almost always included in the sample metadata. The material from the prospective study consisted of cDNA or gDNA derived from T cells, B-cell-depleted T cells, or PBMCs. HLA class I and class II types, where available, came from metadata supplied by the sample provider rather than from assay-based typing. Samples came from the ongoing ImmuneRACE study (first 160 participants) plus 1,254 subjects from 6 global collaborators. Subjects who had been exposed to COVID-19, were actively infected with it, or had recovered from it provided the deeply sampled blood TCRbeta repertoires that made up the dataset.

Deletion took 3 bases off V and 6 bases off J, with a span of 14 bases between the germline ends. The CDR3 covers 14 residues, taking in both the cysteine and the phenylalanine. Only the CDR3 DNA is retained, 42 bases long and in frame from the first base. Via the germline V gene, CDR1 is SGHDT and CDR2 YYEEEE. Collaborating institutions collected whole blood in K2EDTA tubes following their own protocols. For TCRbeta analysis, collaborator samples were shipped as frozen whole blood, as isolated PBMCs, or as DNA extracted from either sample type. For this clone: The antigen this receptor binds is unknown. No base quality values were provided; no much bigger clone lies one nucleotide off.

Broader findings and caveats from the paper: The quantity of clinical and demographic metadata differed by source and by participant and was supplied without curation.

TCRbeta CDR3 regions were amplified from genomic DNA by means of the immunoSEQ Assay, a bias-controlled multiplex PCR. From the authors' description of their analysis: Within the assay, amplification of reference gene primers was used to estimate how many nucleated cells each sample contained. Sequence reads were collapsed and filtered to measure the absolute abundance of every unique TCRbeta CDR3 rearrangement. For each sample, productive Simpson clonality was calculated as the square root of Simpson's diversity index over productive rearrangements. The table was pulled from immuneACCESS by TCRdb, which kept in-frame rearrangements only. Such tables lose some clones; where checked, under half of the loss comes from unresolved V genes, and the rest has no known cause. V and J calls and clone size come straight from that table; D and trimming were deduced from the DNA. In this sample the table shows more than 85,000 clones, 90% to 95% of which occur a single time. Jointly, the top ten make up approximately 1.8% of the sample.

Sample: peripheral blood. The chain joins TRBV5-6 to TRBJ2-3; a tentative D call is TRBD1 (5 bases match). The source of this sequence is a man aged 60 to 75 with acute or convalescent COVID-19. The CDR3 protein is CASSYTGTPDTQYF. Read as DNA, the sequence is TGTGCCAGCAGCTACACAGGTACCCCGGATACGCAGTATTTT.